The rows below give T cell receptor beta chains drawn from one sample of a study of blood T cell repertoires in COVID-19. Clones were sequenced by immunoSEQ multiplex PCR, and TCRdb holds only the in-frame ones, with some missing. The repertoire includes roughly 30,000 clones, 85% of them detected once, and approximately 15% sits in the top ten. Sequencing was carried out using peripheral blood. Receptors were obtained from a human donor with acute or convalescent COVID-19. The donor label of this sample is uncertain. Both conserved end residues are part of each CDR3. A D gene is named only where the DNA matches it firmly. Only part of the rows carry a size: once, few, many, or a class if the clone is expanded.

size,J,length,V,D,CDR3,DNA
-,TRBJ1-3,16,TRBV15,-,CATSREPTRGGNTIYF,TGTGCCACCAGCAGAGAGCCAACCAGGGGTGGAAACACCATATATTTT
-,TRBJ1-2,15,TRBV11-2,TRBD1,CASSPGTGQFYGYTF,TGTGCCAGCAGCCCTGGGACAGGCCAGTTCTATGGCTACACCTTC
-,TRBJ1-1,14,TRBV6-2/TRBV6-3,TRBD1,CASSRDRGLTEAFF,TGTGCCAGCAGTCGGGACAGGGGACTCACTGAAGCTTTCTTT
few,TRBJ2-5,12,TRBV12-3/TRBV12-4,-,CASSQGQETQYF,TGTGCCAGCAGCCAGGGCCAAGAGACCCAGTACTTC
-,TRBJ1-2,15,TRBV19,-,CASSNVGAAPKSYTF,TGTGCCAGTAGTAATGTCGGCGCGGCTCCCAAAAGCTACACCTTC
-,TRBJ2-7,16,TRBV15,TRBD2,CATSRGPSGTSYEQYF,TGTGCCACCAGCAGAGGCCCCTCCGGGACTAGCTACGAGCAGTACTTC
-,TRBJ2-7,14,TRBV30,-,CAWSGTSGGYEQYF,TGTGCCTGGAGTGGTACTTCTGGCGGCTACGAGCAGTACTTC
-,TRBJ1-3,16,TRBV4-1,-,CASSQARGHSGNTIYF,TGCGCCAGCAGCCAGGCCAGGGGCCACTCTGGAAACACCATATATTTT
-,TRBJ1-1,13,TRBV4-1,-,CASSLQIGGTAFF,TGCGCCAGCAGCCTTCAGATAGGGGGTACAGCTTTCTTT
-,TRBJ2-7,12,TRBV2,-,CASNSFSYEQYF,TGTGCCAGCAATAGCTTCTCCTACGAGCAGTACTTC
-,TRBJ1-2,14,TRBV7-9,-,CASSPSQQNYGYTF,TGTGCCAGCAGCCCGTCCCAACAGAACTATGGCTACACCTTC
-,TRBJ1-1,11,TRBV20-1,-,CRPGGHTEAFF,TGCAGGCCCGGCGGGCACACTGAAGCTTTCTTT
few,TRBJ1-2,13,TRBV25-1,-,CASSEGTNYGYTF,TGTGCCAGCAGTGAGGGGACAAACTATGGCTACACCTTC
-,TRBJ2-2,15,TRBV5-5,TRBD1,CASSLEQGATGELFF,TGTGCCAGCAGCTTGGAACAGGGGGCCACCGGGGAGCTGTTTTTT